This is a list of T cell receptor beta chains from one sample in a study of blood T cell repertoires in COVID-19. Profiled with immunoSEQ multiplex PCR; TCRdb holds only in-frame clones, not every one. The table has 56,000 or so clones, 88% seen once. Sequences were obtained from peripheral blood. The receptors derive from a woman of 80 years or more with active COVID-19. The CDR3 runs from the conserved cysteine through the conserved F or W. D genes are given only for firm matches. Expanded clones get a size class; other rows say once, few or many, or leave the size out.

clone size: -
V gene: TRBV28
D gene: -
CDR3 length: 15
J gene: TRBJ2-1
CDR3 DNA: TGTGCCAGCACCCCAAAGAGCGGACGCGGCGCAAGCCAGTTCTTC
CDR3 protein: CASTPKSGRGASQFF

clone size: -
V gene: TRBV2
D gene: TRBD1
CDR3 length: 13
J gene: TRBJ1-4
CDR3 DNA: TGTGCCAGCCAGGGACAGATTAGTGAAAAACTGTTTTTT
CDR3 protein: CASQGQISEKLFF

clone size: once
V gene: TRBV7-3
D gene: -
CDR3 length: 13
J gene: TRBJ2-4
CDR3 DNA: TGTGCCAGCAGCTTTTATGCCGGGACTCCGAAGTACTTC
CDR3 protein: CASSFYAGTPKYF

clone size: once
V gene: TRBV7-2
D gene: TRBD2
CDR3 length: 15
J gene: TRBJ2-7
CDR3 DNA: TGTGCCAGCAGCGCCGGGACTAGCGGCGGCTACGAGCAGTACTTC
CDR3 protein: CASSAGTSGGYEQYF

clone size: -
V gene: TRBV5-1
D gene: TRBD1
CDR3 length: 16
J gene: TRBJ1-1
CDR3 DNA: TGCGCCAGCAGCTTGGGGACAGGGCGAATGAACACTGAAGCTTTCTTT
CDR3 protein: CASSLGTGRMNTEAFF

clone size: -
V gene: TRBV3-1/TRBV3-2
D gene: TRBD2
CDR3 length: 15
J gene: TRBJ2-1
CDR3 DNA: TGTGCCAGCACCCCTGGGACTAGCGGTTACAATGAGCAGTTCTTC
CDR3 protein: CASTPGTSGYNEQFF

clone size: -
V gene: TRBV5-1
D gene: -
CDR3 length: 15
J gene: TRBJ2-5
CDR3 DNA: TGCGCCAGCCGCCGGGGGGCCCCGATCCAAGAGACCCAGTACTTC
CDR3 protein: CASRRGAPIQETQYF

clone size: -
V gene: TRBV6-2/TRBV6-3
D gene: TRBD2
CDR3 length: 13
J gene: TRBJ2-5
CDR3 DNA: TGTGCCAGCAGTTTAGCGGGGGTCGCGACCCAGTACTTC
CDR3 protein: CASSLAGVATQYF

clone size: -
V gene: TRBV5-6
D gene: TRBD2
CDR3 length: 15
J gene: TRBJ2-3
CDR3 DNA: TGTGCCAGCAGCTTAGGGGGACTAGCCGCAGATACGCAGTATTTT
CDR3 protein: CASSLGGLAADTQYF

clone size: -
V gene: TRBV28
D gene: TRBD2
CDR3 length: 19
J gene: TRBJ2-7
CDR3 DNA: TGTGCCAGCAGCGCAGCCGGGGAGGGGACTAGCGGGGGGGCCGGCGAGCAGTACTTC
CDR3 protein: CASSAAGEGTSGGAGEQYF

clone size: -
V gene: TRBV7-2
D gene: TRBD1
CDR3 length: 14
J gene: TRBJ1-2
CDR3 DNA: TGTGCCAGCAGCGCCCATCAGGGGGGTTATGGCTACACCTTC
CDR3 protein: CASSAHQGGYGYTF

clone size: -
V gene: TRBV10-3
D gene: TRBD1
CDR3 length: 15
J gene: TRBJ2-1
CDR3 DNA: TGTGCCATCAGTGAGTTGGGACAGGTACACAATGAGCAGTTCTTC
CDR3 protein: CAISELGQVHNEQFF